Listed here are 16 T cell receptor beta chains from one sample, sequenced in a study of cytomegalovirus exposure and HLA in healthy donors. The PCR ran on 60 Vbeta and 13 Jbeta primers. The repertoire was sequenced with immunoSEQ multiplex PCR; TCRdb's copy has only in-frame clones and lacks some. The data hold about 300,000 clones, with 75% to 90% observed a single time. The source material was PBMCs. These receptors originate from a man in his forties in good health and CMV-seropositive.

J is TRBJ2-7 and V is TRBV9; D uncertain. Germline values: CDR1 SGDLS, CDR2 YYNGEE. V lost 0 bases and J 6 bases, leaving 10 bases between the germline ends. The CDR3 length is 13 residues. The CDR3 here is CASSVGQAREQYF. DNA of the CDR3: TGTGCCAGCAGCGTAGGGCAAGCGCGCGAGCAGTACTTC.

V is TRBV5-6 and J is TRBJ1-1, with D possibly TRBD1 on 5 matching bases. The V and J ends lost 6 bases and 2 bases respectively, with 11 bases between them. The CDR3 sequence is 13 residues long. The V gene's germline CDR1 is SGHDT and CDR2 YYEEEE. The CDR3 DNA follows: TGTGCCAGCACCCTGGGGCGAAACACTGAAGCTTTCTTT. Translated: CASTLGRNTEAFF.

The chain couples TRBV19 to TRBJ1-1, with D tentatively TRBD1 (5 bases). Germline CDR1 LNHDA, CDR2 SQIVND (reference sequence). V was shortened by 5 bases and J by 4 bases, with 11 bases between the two germline ends. CDR3 length: 13 residues. CDR3: CASSPGHPTEAFF. The DNA for the CDR3 is TGTGCCAGTAGTCCCGGACACCCCACTGAAGCTTTCTTT.

The chain couples TRBV9 to TRBJ2-5; D possibly corresponds to TRBD2 (5 bases). V lost 0 bases to trimming and J lost 3 bases, with 9 bases between them. Germline CDR1 is SGDLS and CDR2 is YYNGEE. The CDR3 runs 14 residues. The CDR3 DNA is TGTGCCAGCAGCGTAGGGGGAGCCGAAGAGACCCAGTACTTC. This codes for CASSVGGAEETQYF.

The chain links TRBV7-9 to TRBJ2-7; 13 bases are shared with TRBD2. Per germline, CDR1 SEHNR and CDR2 FQNEAQ (reference sequence). The V and J ends lost 5 bases and 4 bases, in that order; junction bases with no gene match: 8. The CDR3 covers 16 residues. CDR3 nucleotide sequence: TGTGCCAGCAGCCTCGCTCGGACTAGCGGGAGTTACGAGCAGTACTTC. As protein: CASSLARTSGSYEQYF.

The CDR3 DNA is TGTGCCAGCAGCGTAGATGGAGGAGCCAAAAACATTCAGTACTTC. The encoded protein is CASSVDGGAKNIQYF. The V gene is TRBV9, the J gene TRBJ2-4, with D possibly matching TRBD2 (5 bases). Trimming removed 0 bases at V and 0 bases at J, with 7 bases between. In germline, CDR1 is SGDLS, CDR2 YYNGEE. The CDR3 covers 15 residues.

The chain is built from TRBV21-1 and TRBJ1-1; the D call of TRBD1 is as the table states it, not checked on the DNA. TRBV21-1 is tagged as a pseudogene. The CDR3 has 19 amino acids. The CDR3, as DNA: TGTGCCAGCAGCAAAGAGAGGCCGGGACAGGGGACAGAGAACACTGAAGCTTTCTTT. This gives the protein CASSKERPGQGTENTEAFF.

The V gene is TRBV28, the J gene TRBJ2-5; the D gene is possibly TRBD1 (5 bases). This CDR3 comprises 15 residues. Germline CDR1 and CDR2: MDHEN and SYDVKM. The germline V and J ends were trimmed by 2 bases and 3 bases, with 13 bases remaining between them. CDR3 sequence reads: CASSLQTTGEETQYF. The DNA of the CDR3 is TGTGCCAGCAGTTTACAAACCACAGGAGAAGAGACCCAGTACTTC.

This clone was seen once. This chain connects TRBV14 to TRBJ2-7; a weak D match, TRBD1 (6 bases). The V gene's germline CDR1 is SGHDN and CDR2 FVKESK. Trimming removed 0 bases at V and 3 bases at J, with 12 bases between. CDR3 size: 15 residues. The CDR3 nucleotides read TGTGCCAGCAGCCAAGATACAAGGGGGATCTACGAGCAGTACTTC. Its protein is CASSQDTRGIYEQYF.

V is TRBV5-6 and J is TRBJ2-3, with D possibly matching TRBD2 (5 bases). Germline V CDR1 and CDR2: SGHDT, YYEEEE. V dropped 2 bases and J dropped 3 bases, with 13 bases sitting between them. There are 15 residues in the CDR3. The CDR3 sequence: CASSFPLGGTDTQYF. Here the CDR3 DNA reads TGTGCCAGCAGCTTTCCACTGGGCGGGACAGATACGCAGTATTTT.

The chain has TRBV2 and TRBJ2-5; 14 bases fit TRBD2. Germline loops: CDR1 SNHLY, CDR2 FYNNEI. The CDR3 consists of 15 residues. The trim removed 7 bases at V and 4 bases at J, leaving 5 bases unmatched. CDR3 DNA: TGTGCCAGCAATGGACTAGCGGGAGGCCGAGAGACCCAGTACTTC. Amino acid sequence: CASNGLAGGRETQYF.

This sequence joins TRBV10-1 and TRBJ1-2, with D tentatively TRBD1 (5 bases). CDR3 length: 11 residues. CDR1 is WNHNN, CDR2 SYGVQD, per germline (reference sequence). V was trimmed by 11 bases and J by 4 bases, leaving 11 bases between them. This CDR3 reads CALGGTYGYTF. Written as DNA, the CDR3 is TGCGCCCTGGGGGGGACCTATGGCTACACCTTC.

The CDR3 reads CASSLALAGVQEQYF. The CDR3 region has the DNA TGTGCCAGCAGTTTAGCGTTAGCGGGAGTTCAAGAGCAGTACTTC. V gene TRBV27 combines with J gene TRBJ2-7; TRBD2 matches at 9 bases. Per the germline V gene, CDR1 is MNHEY and CDR2 is SMNVEV (reference sequence). The CDR3 is 15 amino acids. J lost 7 bases, V lost 2 bases, and 9 bases had no gene match.

This chain uses TRBV19 with TRBJ2-7; 7 nucleotides line up with TRBD1. Losses at the gene ends were 5 bases for V and 3 bases for J; bases not matched to a gene: 7. The CDR3 runs to 14 residues. Germline lookup yields CDR1 LNHDA and CDR2 SQIVND (reference sequence). The CDR3 is CASSPTQGDYEQYF. The CDR3 DNA reads as TGTGCCAGTAGTCCGACCCAGGGGGACTACGAGCAGTACTTC. Supplemented by reference TRBV19 and TRBJ2-7, the full variable domain reads DGGITQSPKYLFRKEGQNVTLSCEQNLNHDAMYWYRQDPGQGLRLIYYSQIVNDFQKGDIAEGYSVSREKKESFPLTVTSAQKNPTAFYLCASSPTQGDYEQYFGPGTRLTVT.

The J gene is TRBJ2-7, the V gene TRBV14; TRBD1 matches 8 bases. V lost 4 bases, J lost 3 bases, and 2 bases stayed unmatched. The germline V gene encodes CDR1 SGHDN and CDR2 FVKESK. The CDR3 totals 13 residues. CDR3 coding DNA: TGTGCCAGCAGCCGGACAGGGATCTACGAGCAGTACTTC. It yields the protein CASSRTGIYEQYF.

The chain has TRBV29-1 and TRBJ2-3; 7 nucleotides line up with TRBD1. This CDR3 region has 16 residues. The trim removed 2 bases at V and 3 bases at J, leaving 11 bases unmatched. Per the germline V gene, CDR1 is SQVTM and CDR2 is ANQGSEA. The chain's CDR3 is CSVELTQAGGTDTQYF. The CDR3 region has the DNA TGCAGCGTTGAACTAACCCAGGCAGGGGGTACAGATACGCAGTATTTT.